This note documents a single TCR beta chain sequence. The antigen is undetermined. This sample was taken from a study of response to subunit inactivated influenza vaccine. Points from the study as a whole: Few additional T cells are recruited per seasonal influenza vaccination, authors suggested.

Each CDR3 protein gets one entry after TCRdb re-called the RT-PCR reads with MiXCR. The profile covers about half a million distinct CDR3 sequences, with roughly 9.7% appearing a single time and more than 10% taken by the ten largest. Sequencing was performed on PBMCs from blood, taken about 40 days after vaccination. This clonotype originated in a man between 50 and 59 years old who received an inactivated influenza vaccine.

The CDR3 nucleotides read TGCAGTGCTGTCCCGGGACAGGGCTCGGGGACCCAGTACTTC. It yields the protein CSAVPGQGSGTQYF. This chain uses TRBV20-1 with TRBJ2-5, with 9 bases fitting TRBD1. The CDR3 consists of 14 residues. After removal of 5 bases from V and 7 bases from J, the junction contained 11 bases not matched to a gene. Germline V gene sequence: CDR1 DFQATT, CDR2 SNEGSKA (reference sequence).